This TCR beta chain appears in the sequencing data of a study of blood T cell repertoires in COVID-19. Study-wide context: The United States, Italy and Spain provided the acute and convalescent COVID-19 samples. PBMCs, B-cell-depleted T cells, or T cells provided the cDNA or gDNA that made up the material.

The authors' processing: Reference gene primer amplification gave nucleated cell count estimates. Assay used: immunoSEQ multiplex PCR; TCRdb lists only in-frame clones, some missing. V and J calls and clone size follow that table, whereas D and trimming were derived from the DNA. This sample has roughly 150,000 clones, with approximately 86% found just once. Patients of the Seattle cohort, enrolled during active infection, were followed longitudinally. Unmatched junction bases numbered 15, after V lost 5 bases and J lost 5 bases. The CDR3 consists of 17 residues. Germline CDR1 LNHDA, CDR2 SQIVND (reference sequence).

This clonotype was sampled from a woman aged 80 or older with COVID-19, enrolled during active disease. Sequences were obtained from peripheral blood. This sequence joins TRBV19 and TRBJ1-5; 7 bases agree with TRBD1. DNA of the CDR3: TGTGCCAGTAGTGGGCCGAGGGACAGCACTTCTCATCAGCCCCAGCATTTT. Translated: CASSGPRDSTSHQPQHF.